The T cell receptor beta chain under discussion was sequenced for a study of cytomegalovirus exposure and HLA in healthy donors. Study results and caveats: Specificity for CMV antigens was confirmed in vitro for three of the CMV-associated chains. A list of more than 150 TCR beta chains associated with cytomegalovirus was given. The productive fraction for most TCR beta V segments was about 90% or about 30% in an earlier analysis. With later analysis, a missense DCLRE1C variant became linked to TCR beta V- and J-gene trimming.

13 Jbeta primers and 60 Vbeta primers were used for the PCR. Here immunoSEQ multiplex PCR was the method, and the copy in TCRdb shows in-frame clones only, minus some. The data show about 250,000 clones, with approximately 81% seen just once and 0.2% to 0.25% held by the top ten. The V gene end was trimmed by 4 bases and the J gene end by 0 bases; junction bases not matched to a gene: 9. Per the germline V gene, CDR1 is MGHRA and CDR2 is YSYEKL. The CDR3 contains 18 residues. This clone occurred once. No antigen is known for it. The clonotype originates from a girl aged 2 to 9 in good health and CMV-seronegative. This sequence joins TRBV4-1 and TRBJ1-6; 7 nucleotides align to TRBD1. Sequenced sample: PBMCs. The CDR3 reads CASSPLGQASSYNSPLHF. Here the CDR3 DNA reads TGCGCCAGCAGCCCCCTTGGACAGGCCAGCTCCTATAATTCACCCCTCCACTTT.